The next 14 T cell receptor beta chains were all read from a single sample in a study of blood T cell repertoires in COVID-19. Here immunoSEQ multiplex PCR was the method, and the copy in TCRdb shows in-frame clones only, minus some. The sample includes approximately 250,000 clones, about 87% seen only once; the top ten take around 7.8%. Sequencing used peripheral blood. The receptor source for this set is a human donor in a cohort sampled during active COVID-19.

The table lists this clone with a count of one. This chain joins TRBV11-2 and TRBJ2-5, with 9 bases fitting TRBD2. V lost 6 bases, J lost 4 bases, and 9 bases stayed unmatched. Germline V CDR1 and CDR2: SGHAT, FQNNGV. CDR3 length: 15 residues. The CDR3 sequence is CASSHISGGGETQYF. CDR3 coding DNA: TGTGCCAGCAGTCATATTAGCGGGGGAGGAGAGACCCAGTACTTC.

This chain connects TRBV2 to TRBJ2-1; 12 positions agree with TRBD2. Losses at the gene ends were 2 bases for V and 5 bases for J; bases not matched to a gene: 10. Germline CDR1 and CDR2: SNHLY and FYNNEI. This CDR3 has 18 residues. CDR3 in DNA: TGTGCCAGCAGTGAACAACTAGCGGGGGGACCGGTAGACAATGAGCAGTTCTTC. It encodes CASSEQLAGGPVDNEQFF.

This clone was counted only a few times. The chain combines TRBV19 with TRBJ2-1; 8 bases match TRBD1. V lost 6 bases, J lost 4 bases, and 8 bases stayed unmatched. Germline V gives CDR1 LNHDA, CDR2 SQIVND (reference sequence). The CDR3 contains 15 residues. The CDR3 DNA follows: TGTGCCAGTAGGCGGACAGGGTTTGGTTACAATGAGCAGTTCTTC. This codes for CASRRTGFGYNEQFF.

J is TRBJ1-4 and V is TRBV28; TRBD1 is a possible D gene (5 bases). The germline CDR1 and CDR2 sequences are MDHEN and SYDVKM. V lost 2 bases and J 0 bases, leaving 16 bases between the germline ends. The CDR3 is 18 residues long. CDR3 residues: CASSLPGDSLATNEKLFF. The CDR3 DNA reads as TGTGCCAGCAGTTTACCTGGAGACAGTCTGGCAACTAATGAAAAACTGTTTTTT.

The V gene is TRBV27, the J gene TRBJ1-6; no clear D. Trimming removed 3 bases from V and 9 bases from J, with 6 bases in between. Germline V gene sequence: CDR1 MNHEY, CDR2 SMNVEV (reference sequence). The CDR3 consists of 12 residues. CDR3 coding DNA: TGTGCCAGCAGTTTCCTCGGTTCACCCCTCCACTTT. This gives the protein CASSFLGSPLHF.

J is TRBJ2-7 and V is TRBV27; 10 nucleotides match TRBD1. The germline CDR1 and CDR2 sequences are MNHEY and SMNVEV (reference sequence). The ends lost 6 bases at V and 5 bases at J; junction bases unmatched: 10. The CDR3 totals 15 residues. The CDR3 is CASSLTGTGVDEQYF. CDR3 DNA: TGTGCCAGCAGCCTAACCGGGACAGGGGTAGACGAGCAGTACTTC.

The chain joins TRBV5-1 to TRBJ1-2, with 8 bases identical to TRBD1. This CDR3 is 15 amino acids long. Losses at the gene ends were 4 bases for V and 6 bases for J; bases not matched to a gene: 11. Per germline, CDR1 SGHRS and CDR2 YFSETQ. The CDR3 protein is CASSRTGGNQNGYTF. CDR3 DNA: TGCGCCAGCAGCCGCACAGGGGGAAATCAGAATGGCTACACCTTC.

This rearrangement joins TRBV18 to TRBJ1-5, with TRBD1 identical over 8 bases. This CDR3 is 16 amino acids long. V trimming: 4 bases; J trimming: 1 base; junction bases outside the gene matches: 6. CDR1 KGHSH and CDR2 LQKENI come from the germline V gene. In DNA form, the CDR3 reads TGTGCCAGCTCACAAACCGGGACAGGAAGCAATCAGCCCCAGCATTTT. This codes for CASSQTGTGSNQPQHF.

This clone was observed once. The genes are TRBV2 and TRBJ1-5; possible D gene TRBD1, 6 bases. The CDR3 is 14 amino acids. V was pared by 2 bases and J by 4 bases, with 9 bases between. The germline gives CDR1 SNHLY, CDR2 FYNNEI. This CDR3 is CASSETRGNQPQHF. The CDR3 bases are TGTGCCAGCAGTGAAACCAGGGGAAATCAGCCCCAGCATTTT.

A remark on this clone: The germline gene is not matched at one end of the junction; a read error may be the cause. As DNA, the CDR3 is TGTGCTAGCAGCTCCGGACTCCGGGGGAACACCGGGGAGCTGTTTTTT. The encoded protein is CASSSGLRGNTGELFF. The chain carries TRBV7-7 and TRBJ2-2; D possibly corresponds to TRBD2 (5 bases). The CDR3 runs to 16 residues. Germline CDR1 and CDR2: SSHAT and FNYEAQ (reference sequence).

The chain joins TRBV9 to TRBJ1-1; a weak D match, TRBD1 (6 bases). Germline CDR1 reads SGDLS; CDR2 reads YYNGEE. V was pared by 0 bases and J by 5 bases, with 8 bases between. CDR3 length equals 13 residues. In nucleotides, the CDR3 is TGTGCCAGCAGCGTAGAGGGGGTTACTGAAGCTTTCTTT. This encodes CASSVEGVTEAFF.

The genes are TRBV10-2 and TRBJ1-4; TRBD1 matches at 7 bases. V was clipped by 8 bases and J by 3 bases; unmatched bases: 6. From germline, CDR1 is WSHSY and CDR2 SAAADI. CDR3 length: 14 amino acids. The CDR3 sequence is CASYMGTANEKLFF. In DNA form, the CDR3 reads TGCGCCAGCTATATGGGGACAGCTAATGAAAAACTGTTTTTT.

V is TRBV7-9 and J is TRBJ1-6; possible D gene TRBD1, 6 bases. V gave up 5 bases and J gave up 9 bases, with 14 bases separating them. Germline V CDR1 and CDR2: SEHNR, FQNEAQ (reference sequence). The CDR3 covers 14 residues. Written as DNA, the CDR3 is TGTGCCAGCAGCAAACAGGGTCTGGTTTCACCCCTCCACTTT. It is translated as CASSKQGLVSPLHF. Together with reference TRBV7-9 and TRBJ1-6, the CDR3 gives the full variable domain: DTGVSQNPRHKITKRGQNVTFRCDPISEHNRLYWYRQTLGQGPEFLTYFQNEAQLEKSRLLSDRFSAERPKGSFSTLEIQRTEQGDSAMYLCASSKQGLVSPLHFGNGTRLTVT.

There are many counts of this clone. The rearrangement joins TRBV12-3 or TRBV12-4 to TRBJ1-2; D unresolved. CDR3 size: 13 residues. The V end was cut by 4 bases, the J end by 1 base, with 7 bases between. The CDR3 sequence is CASSSSVNYGYTF. The CDR3 nucleotides read TGTGCCAGCAGTTCCTCGGTTAACTATGGCTACACCTTC.